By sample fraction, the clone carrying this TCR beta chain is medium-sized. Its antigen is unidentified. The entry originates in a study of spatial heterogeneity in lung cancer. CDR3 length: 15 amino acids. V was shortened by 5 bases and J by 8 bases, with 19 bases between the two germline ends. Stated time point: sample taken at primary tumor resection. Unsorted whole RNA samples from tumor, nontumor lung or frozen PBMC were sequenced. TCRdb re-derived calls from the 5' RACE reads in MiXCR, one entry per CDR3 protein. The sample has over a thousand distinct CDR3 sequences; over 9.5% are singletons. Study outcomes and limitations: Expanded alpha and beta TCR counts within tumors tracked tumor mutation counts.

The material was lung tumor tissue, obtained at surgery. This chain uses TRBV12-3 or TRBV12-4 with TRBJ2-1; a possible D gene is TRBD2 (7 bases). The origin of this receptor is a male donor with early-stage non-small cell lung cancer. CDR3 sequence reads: CASSGRGGTLYEQFF. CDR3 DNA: TGTGCCAGCAGTGGGAGGGGGGGCACTCTTTATGAGCAGTTCTTC.